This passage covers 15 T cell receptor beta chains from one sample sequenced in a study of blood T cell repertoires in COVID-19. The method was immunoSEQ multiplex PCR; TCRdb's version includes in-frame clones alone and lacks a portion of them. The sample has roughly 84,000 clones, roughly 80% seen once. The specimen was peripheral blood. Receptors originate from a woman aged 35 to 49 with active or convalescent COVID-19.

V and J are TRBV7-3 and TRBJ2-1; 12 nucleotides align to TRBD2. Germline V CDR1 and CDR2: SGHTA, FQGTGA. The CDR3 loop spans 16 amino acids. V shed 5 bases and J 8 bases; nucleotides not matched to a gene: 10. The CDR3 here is CASSPGLAGVLDEQFF. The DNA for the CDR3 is TGTGCCAGCAGCCCGGGACTAGCGGGTGTTTTGGATGAGCAGTTCTTC.

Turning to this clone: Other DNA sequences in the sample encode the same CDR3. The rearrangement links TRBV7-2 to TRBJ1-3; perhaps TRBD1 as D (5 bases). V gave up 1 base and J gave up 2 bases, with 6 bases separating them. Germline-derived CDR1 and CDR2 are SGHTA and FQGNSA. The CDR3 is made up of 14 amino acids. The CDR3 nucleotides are TGTGCCAGCAGCTTAGTAGGGGCTGGAAACACCATATATTTT. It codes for CASSLVGAGNTIYF.

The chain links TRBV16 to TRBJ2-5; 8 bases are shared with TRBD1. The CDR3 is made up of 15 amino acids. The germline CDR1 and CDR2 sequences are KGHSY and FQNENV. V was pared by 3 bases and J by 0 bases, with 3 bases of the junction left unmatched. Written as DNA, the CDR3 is TGTGCCAGCAGCCAGACAGGGGCGAACCAAGAGACCCAGTACTTC. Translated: CASSQTGANQETQYF.

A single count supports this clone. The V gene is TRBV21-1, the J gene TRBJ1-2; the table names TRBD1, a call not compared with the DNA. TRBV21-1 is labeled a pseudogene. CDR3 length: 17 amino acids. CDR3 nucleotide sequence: TGTGCCAGCAGCAAATTAAGGCCGGGACAGGCTCCATATGGCTACACCTTC. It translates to CASSKLRPGQAPYGYTF.

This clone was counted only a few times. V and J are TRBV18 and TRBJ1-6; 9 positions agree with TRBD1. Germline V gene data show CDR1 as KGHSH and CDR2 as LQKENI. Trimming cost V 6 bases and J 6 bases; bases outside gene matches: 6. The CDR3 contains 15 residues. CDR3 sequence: CASSQTGGSNSPLHF. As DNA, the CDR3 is TGTGCCAGCTCTCAAACAGGGGGCTCTAATTCACCCCTCCACTTT.

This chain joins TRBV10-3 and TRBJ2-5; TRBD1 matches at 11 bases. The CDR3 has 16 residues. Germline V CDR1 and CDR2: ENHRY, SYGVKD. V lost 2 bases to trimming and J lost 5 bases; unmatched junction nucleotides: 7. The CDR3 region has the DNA TGTGCCATCAGTGAGCCGGACAGGGGGCAAGGGGAGACCCAGTACTTC. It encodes CAISEPDRGQGETQYF.

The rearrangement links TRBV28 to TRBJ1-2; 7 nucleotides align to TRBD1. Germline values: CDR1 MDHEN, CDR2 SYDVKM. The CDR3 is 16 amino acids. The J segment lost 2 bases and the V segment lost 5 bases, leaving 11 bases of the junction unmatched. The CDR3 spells CASSGTASPLNYGYTF. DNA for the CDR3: TGTGCCAGCAGTGGGACAGCCAGCCCCTTGAACTATGGCTACACCTTC.

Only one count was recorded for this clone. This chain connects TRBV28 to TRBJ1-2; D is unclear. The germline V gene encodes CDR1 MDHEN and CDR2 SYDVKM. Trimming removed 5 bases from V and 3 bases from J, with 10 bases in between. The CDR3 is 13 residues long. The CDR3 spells CASSEGSDYGYTF. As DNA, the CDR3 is TGTGCCAGCAGTGAGGGATCGGACTATGGCTACACCTTC.

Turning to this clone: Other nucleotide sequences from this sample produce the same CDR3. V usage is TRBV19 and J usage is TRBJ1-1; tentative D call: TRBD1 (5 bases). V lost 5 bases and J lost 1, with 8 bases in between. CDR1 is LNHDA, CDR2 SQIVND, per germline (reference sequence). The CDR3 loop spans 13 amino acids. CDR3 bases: TGTGCCAGTAGTTTCCAGGGGAACACTGAAGCTTTCTTT. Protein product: CASSFQGNTEAFF. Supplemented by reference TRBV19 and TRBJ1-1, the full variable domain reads DGGITQSPKYLFRKEGQNVTLSCEQNLNHDAMYWYRQDPGQGLRLIYYSQIVNDFQKGDIAEGYSVSREKKESFPLTVTSAQKNPTAFYLCASSFQGNTEAFFGQGTRLTVV.

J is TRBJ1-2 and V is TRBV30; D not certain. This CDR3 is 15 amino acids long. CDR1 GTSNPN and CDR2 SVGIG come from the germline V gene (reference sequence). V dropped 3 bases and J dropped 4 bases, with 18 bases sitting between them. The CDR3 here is CAWRAAGFGGYGYTF. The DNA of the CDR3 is TGTGCCTGGAGAGCTGCTGGATTTGGCGGCTATGGCTACACCTTC.

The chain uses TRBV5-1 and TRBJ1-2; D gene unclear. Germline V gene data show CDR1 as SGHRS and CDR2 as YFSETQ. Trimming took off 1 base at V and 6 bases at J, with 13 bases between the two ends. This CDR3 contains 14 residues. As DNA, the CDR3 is TGCGCCAGCAGCTTGCCGGGGAGGAATGATGGCTACACCTTC. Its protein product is CASSLPGRNDGYTF.

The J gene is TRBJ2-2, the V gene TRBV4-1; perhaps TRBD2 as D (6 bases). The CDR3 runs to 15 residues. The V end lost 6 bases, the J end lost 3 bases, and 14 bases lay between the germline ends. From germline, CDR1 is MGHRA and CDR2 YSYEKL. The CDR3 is CASRPTGSDTGELFF. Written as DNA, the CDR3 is TGCGCCAGCAGACCCACCGGGAGTGACACCGGGGAGCTGTTTTTT.

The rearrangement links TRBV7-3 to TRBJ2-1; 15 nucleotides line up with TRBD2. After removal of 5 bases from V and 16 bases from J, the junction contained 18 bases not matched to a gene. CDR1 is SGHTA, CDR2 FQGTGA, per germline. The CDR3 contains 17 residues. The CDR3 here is CASSATPPRTSGRAAFF. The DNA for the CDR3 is TGTGCCAGCAGCGCTACCCCCCCCCGGACTAGCGGGAGGGCCGCTTTCTTC.

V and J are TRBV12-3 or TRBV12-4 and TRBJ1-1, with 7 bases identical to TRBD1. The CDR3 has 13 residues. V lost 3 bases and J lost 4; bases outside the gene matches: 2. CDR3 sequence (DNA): TGTGCCAGCAGTTTTCAGGGGGGCACTGAAGCTTTCTTT. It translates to CASSFQGGTEAFF.

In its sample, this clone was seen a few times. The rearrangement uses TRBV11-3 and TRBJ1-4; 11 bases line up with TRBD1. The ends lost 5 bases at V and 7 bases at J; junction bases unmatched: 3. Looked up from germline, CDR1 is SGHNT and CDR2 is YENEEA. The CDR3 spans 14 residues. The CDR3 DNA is TGTGCCAGCAGCCTGGACAGGGGGCTTGAAAAACTGTTTTTT. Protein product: CASSLDRGLEKLFF.